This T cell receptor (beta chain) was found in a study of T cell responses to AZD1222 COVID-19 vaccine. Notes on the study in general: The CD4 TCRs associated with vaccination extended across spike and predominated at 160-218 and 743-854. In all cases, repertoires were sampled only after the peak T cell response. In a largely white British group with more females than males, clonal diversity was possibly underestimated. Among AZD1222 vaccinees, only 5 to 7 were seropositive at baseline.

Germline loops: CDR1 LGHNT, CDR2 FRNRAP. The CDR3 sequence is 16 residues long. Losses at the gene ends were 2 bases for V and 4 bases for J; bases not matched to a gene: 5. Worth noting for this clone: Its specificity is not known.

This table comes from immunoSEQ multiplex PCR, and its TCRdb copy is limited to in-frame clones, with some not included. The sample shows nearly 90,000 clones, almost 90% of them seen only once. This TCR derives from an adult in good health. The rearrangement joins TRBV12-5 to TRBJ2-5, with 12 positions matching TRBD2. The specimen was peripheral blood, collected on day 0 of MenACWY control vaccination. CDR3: CASGLSSGGARETQYF. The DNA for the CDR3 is TGTGCTAGTGGTTTGTCTAGCGGGGGGGCTCGAGAGACCCAGTACTTC.